A selection of T cell receptor beta chains follows, all from one sample in a study of blood T cell repertoires in COVID-19. Here immunoSEQ multiplex PCR was the method, and the copy in TCRdb shows in-frame clones only, minus some. The sample holds hundreds of thousands of clones, more than 60% seen once. Sequencing input: peripheral blood. The receptor set was obtained from a woman in her forties with active or convalescent COVID-19. CDR3s include the opening cysteine and the closing phenylalanine or tryptophan. Rows may omit the clone size; those that give it use once, few, many or a size class.

>TRBJ2-5|TRBV9|.
CASSAGTIQETQYF
>TRBJ1-1|TRBV30|.
CAWTQGAMAEAFF
>TRBJ1-2|TRBV27|.
CASSLATGSYGYTF
>TRBJ1-4|TRBV7-9|once
CASTPGQTNEKLFF
>TRBJ2-1|TRBV11-3|.
CASSLEAGGKNEQFF
>TRBJ2-1|TRBV12-3/TRBV12-4|.
CASSFRSGEQFF
>TRBJ1-3|TRBV19|.
CASSLSGGPGNTIYF
>TRBJ1-4|TRBV7-4|.
CASSPGQGNTNEKLFF
>TRBJ2-5|TRBV6-5|.
CASSYSSAGAGETQYF
>TRBJ1-1|TRBV10-3|.
CAIKTGGYNTEAFF
>TRBJ1-3|TRBV5-6|.
CASSTARDSSGNTIYF
>TRBJ1-2|TRBV11-2|.
CASSLGADYTF
>TRBJ1-6|TRBV30|once
CAWSVFGGVTPLHF
>TRBJ1-5|TRBV5-6|.
CASSSGTGGLGNQPQHF
>TRBJ1-2|TRBV5-6|few
CASSLAYGAGGYTF
>TRBJ2-5|TRBV7-8|.
CASSLRGETQYF
>TRBJ2-1|TRBV5-1|.
CASSSGTGILNEQFF
>TRBJ2-2|TRBV2|once
CASRWDKNTGELFF
>TRBJ1-3|TRBV5-4|.
CASSHAETGRNTIYF
>TRBJ1-1|TRBV10-3|.
CAISPGTEAFF
>TRBJ2-5|TRBV7-8|.
CASSLELAGGETQYF
>TRBJ1-2|TRBV28|.
CASSLDLTGFYGYTF
>TRBJ2-3|TRBV5-1|.
CASSVAGGTDTQYF
>TRBJ2-3|TRBV7-3|.
CASSSGGSLSDTQYF
>TRBJ2-1|TRBV2|.
CASSEAGSGGGIYNEQFF
>TRBJ2-3|TRBV7-6|.
CASSWGLSGITDTQYF
>TRBJ2-2|TRBV11-3|.
CASSLGVRNTGELFF
>TRBJ1-3|TRBV7-8|.
CASSPSTGAGNTIYF
>TRBJ1-1|TRBV5-6|.
CASSLGQAVTFF
>TRBJ2-1|TRBV11-3|.
CASSLGERGYNEQFF
>TRBJ1-1|TRBV18|.
CASSLRQAQGRGTEAFF
>TRBJ2-1|TRBV7-2|.
CASSVGAAGTYNEQFF
>TRBJ1-1|TRBV28|.
CASSPGGTANTEAFF
>TRBJ2-1|TRBV6-4|.
CASRSSGGAKNEQFF
>TRBJ1-1|TRBV5-4|few
CASSGQGQGAKAEAFF
>TRBJ2-1|TRBV11-3|.
CASSWTKNNEQFF
>TRBJ2-7|TRBV28|.
CASSLSVGQGNEQYF